The subject of this entry is one TCR beta chain. Its antigen is not identified. The CDR3 loop spans 15 amino acids. V was shortened by 3 bases and J by 2 bases, with 12 bases between the two germline ends. Germline CDR1 is LNHDA and CDR2 is SQIVND (reference sequence). A quantity of about 0.5 to 1 ug RNA underwent reverse transcription using random hexamers. The authors amplified TCR beta CDR3 across 54 Vbeta and 13 Jbeta using immunoSEQ multiplex PCR. TCRdb processed the immunoSEQ multiplex PCR reads anew with MiXCR; each CDR3 protein has one entry. The sample contains about 120,000 distinct CDR3 sequences, 85% to 95% of which appear only once. The data derive from a study of CD8 T cells in Susac syndrome. General study points: The study conceded that relatively few individuals underwent its TCR sequencing and HLA analysis.

While serving as controls, healthy donors were matched for age and sex. Negative isolation was used for CD8+ and CD4+ T cells, and FACS enrichment was applied to TEMRA cells. This rearrangement joins TRBV19 to TRBJ2-3, with D perhaps TRBD2 (5 bases). The specimen was CD8+ T cells from PBMCs. The source is a human donor in good health. CDR3 nucleotide sequence: TGTGCCAGTAGTATTGCGGGTCTCTCCACAGATACGCAGTATTTT. Translating gives CASSIAGLSTDTQYF. Based on the CDR3 plus reference TRBV19 and TRBJ2-3, the full variable domain is DGGITQSPKYLFRKEGQNVTLSCEQNLNHDAMYWYRQDPGQGLRLIYYSQIVNDFQKGDIAEGYSVSREKKESFPLTVTSAQKNPTAFYLCASSIAGLSTDTQYFGPGTRLTVL.